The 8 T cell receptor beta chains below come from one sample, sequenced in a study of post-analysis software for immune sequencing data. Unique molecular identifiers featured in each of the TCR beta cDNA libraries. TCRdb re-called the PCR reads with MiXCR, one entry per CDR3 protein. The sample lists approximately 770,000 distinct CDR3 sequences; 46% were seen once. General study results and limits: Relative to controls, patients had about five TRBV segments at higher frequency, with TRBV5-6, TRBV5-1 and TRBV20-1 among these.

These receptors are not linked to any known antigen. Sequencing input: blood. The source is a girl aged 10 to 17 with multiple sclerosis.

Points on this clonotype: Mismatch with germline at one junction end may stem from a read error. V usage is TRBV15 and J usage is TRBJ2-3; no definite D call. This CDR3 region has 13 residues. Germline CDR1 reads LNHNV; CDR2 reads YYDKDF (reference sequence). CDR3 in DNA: TGTACCACCAGCATTCAGGGCACAGATACGCAGTATTTT. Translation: CTTSIQGTDTQYF. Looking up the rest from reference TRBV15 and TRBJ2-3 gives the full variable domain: DAMVIQNPRYQVTQFGKPVTLSCSQTLNHNVMYWYQQKSSQAPKLLFHYYDKDFNNEADTPDNFQSRRPNTSFCFLDIRSPGLGDTAMYLCTTSIQGTDTQYFGPGTRLTVL.

The CDR3 region is CASSLRGRATYEQYF. The CDR3 bases are TGCGCCAGCAGCTTGCGCGGGAGGGCCACCTACGAGCAGTACTTC. V usage is TRBV5-1 and J usage is TRBJ2-7; 9 nucleotides line up with TRBD2. V was pared by 1 base and J by 2 bases, with 4 bases of the junction left unmatched. CDR1 and CDR2 from the germline V gene are SGHRS and YFSETQ. The CDR3 length is 15 residues.

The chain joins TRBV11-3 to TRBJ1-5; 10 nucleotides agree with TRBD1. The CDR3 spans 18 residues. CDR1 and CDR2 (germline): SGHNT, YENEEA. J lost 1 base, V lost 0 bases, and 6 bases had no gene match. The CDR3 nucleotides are TGTGCCAGCAGCTTAGATGAGGGGACAGGGGAAAGCAATCAGCCCCAGCATTTT. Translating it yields CASSLDEGTGESNQPQHF.

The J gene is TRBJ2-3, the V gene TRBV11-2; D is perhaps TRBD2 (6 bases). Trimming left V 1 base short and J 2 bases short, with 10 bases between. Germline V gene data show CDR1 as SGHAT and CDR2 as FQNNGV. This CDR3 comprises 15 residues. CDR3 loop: CASSLGLEVTDTQYF. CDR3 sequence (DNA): TGTGCCAGCAGCTTAGGACTAGAAGTCACAGATACGCAGTATTTT.

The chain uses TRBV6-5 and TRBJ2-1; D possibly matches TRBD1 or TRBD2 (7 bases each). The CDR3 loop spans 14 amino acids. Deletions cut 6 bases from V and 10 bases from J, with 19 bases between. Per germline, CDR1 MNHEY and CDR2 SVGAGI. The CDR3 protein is CASSNGLGGGEQFF. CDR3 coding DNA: TGTGCCAGCAGCAACGGACTAGGGGGCGGGGAGCAGTTCTTC.

CDR3 in amino acids: CASSVAGQGFQETQYF. The CDR3 DNA follows: TGTGCCAGCAGCGTAGCGGGACAGGGGTTCCAAGAGACCCAGTACTTC. The chain carries TRBV9 and TRBJ2-5; TRBD1 agrees at 10 bases. This CDR3 contains 16 residues. Germline V gene sequence: CDR1 SGDLS, CDR2 YYNGEE. The J segment lost 1 base and the V segment lost 0 bases, leaving 3 bases of the junction unmatched.

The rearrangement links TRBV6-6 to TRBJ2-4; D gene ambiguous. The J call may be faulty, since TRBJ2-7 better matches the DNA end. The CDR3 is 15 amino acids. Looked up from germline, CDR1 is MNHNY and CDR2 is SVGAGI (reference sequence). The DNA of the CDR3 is TGTGCCAGCAGTTACGACTTCGCGGCAGCCTACGAGCAGTACTTC. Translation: CASSYDFAAAYEQYF.

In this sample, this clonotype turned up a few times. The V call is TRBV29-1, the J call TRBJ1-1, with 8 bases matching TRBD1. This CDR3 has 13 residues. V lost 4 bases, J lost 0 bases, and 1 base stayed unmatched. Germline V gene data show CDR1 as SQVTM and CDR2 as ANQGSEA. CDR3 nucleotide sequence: TGCAGCGTTGGGACAGGGATGAACACTGAAGCTTTCTTT. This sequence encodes CSVGTGMNTEAFF. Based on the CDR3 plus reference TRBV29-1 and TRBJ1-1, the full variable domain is SAVISQKPSRDICQRGTSLTIQCQVDSQVTMMFWYRQQPGQSLTLIATANQGSEATYESGFVIDKFPISRPNLTFSTLTVSNMSPEDSSIYLCSVGTGMNTEAFFGQGTRLTVV.